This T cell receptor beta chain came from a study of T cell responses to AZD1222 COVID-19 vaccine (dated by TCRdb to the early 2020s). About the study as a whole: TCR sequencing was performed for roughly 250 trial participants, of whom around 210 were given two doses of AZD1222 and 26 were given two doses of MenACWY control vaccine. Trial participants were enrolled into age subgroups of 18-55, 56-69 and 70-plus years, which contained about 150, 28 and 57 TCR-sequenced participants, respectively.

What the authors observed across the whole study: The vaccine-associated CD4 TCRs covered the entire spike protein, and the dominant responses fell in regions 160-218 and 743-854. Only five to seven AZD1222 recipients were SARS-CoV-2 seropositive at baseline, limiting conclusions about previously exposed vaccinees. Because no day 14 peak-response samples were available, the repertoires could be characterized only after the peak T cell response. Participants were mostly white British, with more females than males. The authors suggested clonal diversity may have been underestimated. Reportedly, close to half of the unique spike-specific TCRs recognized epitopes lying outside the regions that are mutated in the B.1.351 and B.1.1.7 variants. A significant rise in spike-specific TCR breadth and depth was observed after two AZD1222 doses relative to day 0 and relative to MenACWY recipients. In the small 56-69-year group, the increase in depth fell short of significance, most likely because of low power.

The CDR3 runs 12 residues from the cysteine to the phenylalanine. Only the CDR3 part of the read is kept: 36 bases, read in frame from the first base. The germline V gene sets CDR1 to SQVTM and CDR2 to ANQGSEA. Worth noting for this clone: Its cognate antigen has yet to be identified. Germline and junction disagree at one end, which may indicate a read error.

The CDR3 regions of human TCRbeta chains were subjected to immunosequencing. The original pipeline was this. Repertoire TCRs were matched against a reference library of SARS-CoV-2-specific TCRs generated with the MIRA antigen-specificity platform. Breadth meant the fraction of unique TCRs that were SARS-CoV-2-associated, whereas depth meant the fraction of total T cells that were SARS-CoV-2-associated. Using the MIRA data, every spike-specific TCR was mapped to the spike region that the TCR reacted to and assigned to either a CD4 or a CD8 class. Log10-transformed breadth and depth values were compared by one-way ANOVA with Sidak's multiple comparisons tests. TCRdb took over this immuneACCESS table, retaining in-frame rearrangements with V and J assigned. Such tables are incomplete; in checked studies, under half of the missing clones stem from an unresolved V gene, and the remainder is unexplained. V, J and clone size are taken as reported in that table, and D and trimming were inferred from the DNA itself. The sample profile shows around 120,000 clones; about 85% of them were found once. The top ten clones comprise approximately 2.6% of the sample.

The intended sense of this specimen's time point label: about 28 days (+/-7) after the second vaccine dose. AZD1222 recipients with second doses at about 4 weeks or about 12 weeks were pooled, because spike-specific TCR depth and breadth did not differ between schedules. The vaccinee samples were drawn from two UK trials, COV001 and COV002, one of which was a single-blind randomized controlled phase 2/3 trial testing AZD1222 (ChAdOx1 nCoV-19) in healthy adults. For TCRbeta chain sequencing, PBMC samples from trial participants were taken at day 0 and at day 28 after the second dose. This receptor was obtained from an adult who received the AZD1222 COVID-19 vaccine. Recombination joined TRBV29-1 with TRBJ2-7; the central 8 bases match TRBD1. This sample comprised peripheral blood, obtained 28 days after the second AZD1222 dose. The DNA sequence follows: TGCAGCGGGGGACAGGTATCCTCCGAGCAGTACTTC. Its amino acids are CSGGQVSSEQYF.